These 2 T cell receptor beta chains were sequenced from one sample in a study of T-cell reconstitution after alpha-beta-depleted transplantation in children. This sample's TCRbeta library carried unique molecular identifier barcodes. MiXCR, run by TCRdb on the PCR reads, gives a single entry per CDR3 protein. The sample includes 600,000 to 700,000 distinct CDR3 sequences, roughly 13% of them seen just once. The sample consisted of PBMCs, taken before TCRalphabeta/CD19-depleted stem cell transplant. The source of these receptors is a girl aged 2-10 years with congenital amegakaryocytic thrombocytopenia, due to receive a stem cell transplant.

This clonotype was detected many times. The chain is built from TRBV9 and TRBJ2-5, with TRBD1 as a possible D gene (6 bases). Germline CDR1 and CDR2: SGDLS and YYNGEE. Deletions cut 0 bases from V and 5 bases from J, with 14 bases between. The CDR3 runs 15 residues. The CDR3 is CASSVAGTPRETQYF. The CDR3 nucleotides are TGTGCCAGCAGCGTAGCCGGGACACCAAGGGAGACCCAGTACTTC.

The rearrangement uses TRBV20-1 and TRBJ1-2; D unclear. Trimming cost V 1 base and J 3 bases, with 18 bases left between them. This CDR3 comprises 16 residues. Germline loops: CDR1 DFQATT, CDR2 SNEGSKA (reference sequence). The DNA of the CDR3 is TGCAGTGCTAGAGGAGGTTTTCTCCGAGGGCACTATGGCTACACCTTC. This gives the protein CSARGGFLRGHYGYTF.